This T cell receptor beta chain was observed in a study of tumor-infiltrating lymphocytes in oesophageal squamous cell carcinoma. TCRdb independently ran MiXCR on the PCR reads; one entry per CDR3 protein. The sample lists 15,000 to 20,000 distinct CDR3 sequences; roughly two fifths were seen once. As regards this clonotype: With a much larger clone just one base away, this may be a read error.

In germline, CDR1 is SGHTA, CDR2 FQGNSA. CDR3 size: 16 residues. The receptor comes from a female donor with esophageal squamous cell carcinoma. The sequenced material came from normal esophageal tissue next to the tumor. V and J are TRBV7-2 and TRBJ2-3; 7 positions match TRBD2. The J call may be mistaken, given a closer DNA end match to TRBJ2-7. In DNA form, the CDR3 reads TGTGCCAGCAGCTTACCGCGAGTGGTGGGGGGGAATGAGCAGTACTTC. This translates into CASSLPRVVGGNEQYF.